This T cell receptor (beta chain) was documented in a study of T cell responses to AZD1222 COVID-19 vaccine. Study results and caveats: Only five or six AZD1222 recipients were seropositive at baseline. A mostly white British donor set with more females was recruited, and clonal diversity was possibly underestimated.

The V end was cut by 3 bases, the J end by 4 bases, with 8 bases between. The CDR3 spans 14 residues. Looked up from germline, CDR1 is KGHDR and CDR2 is SFDVKD. Notes on this clone: Its specificity is unknown.

The method was immunoSEQ multiplex PCR; TCRdb's version includes in-frame clones alone and lacks a portion of them. Among under 110,000 clones listed, around 87% were seen once. The chain links TRBV24-1 to TRBJ2-2; D ambiguous. The starting material was peripheral blood, obtained 28 days after the second AZD1222 dose. The receptor was isolated from an adult who received the AZD1222 COVID-19 vaccine. The CDR3 DNA follows: TGTGCCACCAGTGATCGGACCCGCACCGGGGAGCTGTTTTTT. It codes for CATSDRTRTGELFF.